This T cell receptor (beta chain) was obtained from a study of blood T cell repertoires in COVID-19. CDR1 is LGHNA, CDR2 YNFKEQ, per germline. The CDR3 covers 16 residues. J was trimmed by 3 bases and V by 0 bases; bases with no gene match: 2. Profiling relied on immunoSEQ multiplex PCR, and the TCRdb table lists in-frame clones only, not all of them. Among about 360,000 clones listed, 88% were seen once. The sample holds one count of this clone. This TCR came from a woman in her thirties or forties with acute COVID-19. Sequences were obtained from PBMCs or T cells enriched from blood (not recorded which). V and J are TRBV4-2 and TRBJ2-1, with 10 bases lining up with TRBD1. CDR3 sequence (DNA): TGTGCCAGCAGCCAAGATTGGGACAGGGGCTACAATGAGCAGTTCTTC. Translation gives CASSQDWDRGYNEQFF.